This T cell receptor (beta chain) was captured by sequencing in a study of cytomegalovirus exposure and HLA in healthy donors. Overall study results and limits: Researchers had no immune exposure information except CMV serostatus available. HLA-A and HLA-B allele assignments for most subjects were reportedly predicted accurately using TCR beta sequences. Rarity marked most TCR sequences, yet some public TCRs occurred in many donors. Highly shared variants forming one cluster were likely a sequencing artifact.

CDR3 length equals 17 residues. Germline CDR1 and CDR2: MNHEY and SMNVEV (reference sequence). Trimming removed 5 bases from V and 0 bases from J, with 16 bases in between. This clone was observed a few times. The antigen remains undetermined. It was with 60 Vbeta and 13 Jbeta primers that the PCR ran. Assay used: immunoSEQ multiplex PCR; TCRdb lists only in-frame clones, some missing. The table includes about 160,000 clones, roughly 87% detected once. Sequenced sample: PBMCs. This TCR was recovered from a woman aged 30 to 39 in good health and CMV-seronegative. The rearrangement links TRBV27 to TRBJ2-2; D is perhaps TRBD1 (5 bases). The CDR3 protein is CASSPPWGGPNTGELFF. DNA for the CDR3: TGTGCCAGCAGTCCCCCCTGGGGCGGTCCGAACACCGGGGAGCTGTTTTTT.